The entry below describes one TCR beta chain. Which antigen it targets is not known. No quality values exist for individual bases; no much larger clone is one base distant. The immunoSEQ Assay, a bias-controlled multiplex PCR, was used to amplify TCRbeta CDR3 regions from genomic DNA. The authors' pipeline ran thus. Within the assay, amplification of reference gene primers was used to estimate how many nucleated cells each sample contained. To quantify the absolute abundance of each unique TCRbeta CDR3 rearrangement, sequence reads were collapsed and filtered. For each sample, productive Simpson clonality was calculated by taking the square root of Simpson's diversity index across productive rearrangements. Not all clones reach the TCRdb copy of this immuneACCESS table, which keeps in-frame sequences only. Checked studies attribute under half of the gap to unresolved V genes and leave the rest unexplained. V, J and clone size are those of that table, while D and trimming were read from the DNA. The sample profile shows fewer than 200,000 clones; 88% of them were found once. 2% to 2.5% of the sample rests with the top ten.

The entry originates in a study of blood T cell repertoires in COVID-19 (dated by TCRdb to between 2020 and 2021). With regard to the full study: Samples covering the acute and convalescent phases of COVID-19 were provided by collaborators in the United States, Italy and Spain. The material from the prospective study consisted of cDNA or gDNA derived from T cells, B-cell-depleted T cells, or PBMCs. The dataset comprised deeply sampled blood TCRbeta repertoires from subjects exposed to, actively infected with, or recovered from COVID-19. A freely available public database, intended as a resource for researchers studying the immune response to SARS-CoV-2, is where the repertoires were released. Samples came from the ongoing ImmuneRACE study (first 160 participants) plus 1,254 subjects from 6 global collaborators. Sample metadata almost always included a de-identified subject ID, COVID-19 status, age in years and sex. Where HLA class I and class II types were available, the types were taken from metadata supplied by the sample provider, not from assay-based typing. The paper's findings and limits, for the study overall: How much clinical and demographic metadata was included differed by source and by participant, and the metadata was provided uncurated.

Per the germline V gene, SGHRS is the CDR1 and YFSETQ is the CDR2. CDR3 length: 15 amino acids, cysteine to phenylalanine. The kept DNA is CDR3 alone, 45 bases in frame from the first base. From V the trimming removes 0 bases and from J it removes 4 bases, while the gene matches leave 3 bases of the junction unaccounted for. Samples from volunteer blood donors who had recovered from COVID-19 were contributed by a second Seattle source. Collaborating institutions collected whole blood in K2EDTA tubes following their own protocols. Collaborator samples were shipped for TCRbeta analysis as frozen whole blood, isolated PBMCs, or DNA extracted from either sample type.

The clonotype was recovered from a man over 45 who had recovered from COVID-19. The V gene is TRBV5-1 and the J gene is TRBJ2-1; 8 bases in the middle match TRBD2. The specimen sequenced was peripheral blood. The encoded CDR3 is CASSLDQRGYNEQFF. The sequence in DNA is TGCGCCAGCAGCTTGGACCAGCGGGGGTACAATGAGCAGTTCTTC.